Listed below are T cell receptor beta chains from one sample, sequenced in a study of blood T cell repertoires in COVID-19. This table comes from immunoSEQ multiplex PCR, and its TCRdb copy is limited to in-frame clones, with some not included. The data contain 49,000 or so clones, 70% to 90% of them singletons. Sequences were obtained from peripheral blood. These receptors all stem from a woman of 80 years or more with COVID-19, enrolled during active disease. The CDR3 runs from the conserved cysteine through the conserved F or W. A D gene is named only where the DNA matches it firmly. Clone size is not always given. Where it is, it says once, few, many or a class for expanded clones.

clone_size d_call j_call v_call cdr3_nt cdr3_aa
once . TRBJ1-3 TRBV11-2 TGTGCCAGCAGCCCTTCACAAGGAAACACCATATATTTT CASSPSQGNTIYF
. TRBD1 TRBJ2-4 TRBV20-1 TGCAGTGCTAGTTCAGGGGGTGCCAAAAACATTCAGTACTTC CSASSGGAKNIQYF
. . TRBJ2-1 TRBV12-3/TRBV12-4 TGTGCCAGCAGTTTAAGCCGGGGCAATGAGCAGTTCTTC CASSLSRGNEQFF
. . TRBJ1-1 TRBV2 TGTGCCAGCAAAAGGACTGGAACTGAAGCTTTCTTT CASKRTGTEAFF
. . TRBJ1-5 TRBV6-5 TGTGCCAGCAGCCGGACAGCGGGGGGCCAGCCCCAGCATTTT CASSRTAGGQPQHF
. . TRBJ1-1 TRBV19 TGTGCCACCGAAGACGCCCAGGGCACTGAAGCTTTCTTT CATEDAQGTEAFF
. . TRBJ2-7 TRBV5-1 TGCGCCAGCAGCTTGGATCTAGGAAGCTCCTACGAGCAGTACTTC CASSLDLGSSYEQYF
. TRBD1 TRBJ1-2 TRBV19 TGTGCCAGTAGTGTGTTACAGGGGATTGGCTACACCTTC CASSVLQGIGYTF
. . TRBJ1-5 TRBV20-1 TGCAGTGCTATTGATCGGGTTCTGCCATACCAGCCCCAGCATTTT CSAIDRVLPYQPQHF
. . TRBJ1-1 TRBV11-1 TGTGCCAGCAGACGTAGAGACACCGTGAACACTGAAGCTTTCTTT CASRRRDTVNTEAFF
. TRBD2 TRBJ2-3 TRBV5-8 TGTGCCAGCAGCGCCGAGGGACTAGCGGGCACAGATACGCAGTATTTT CASSAEGLAGTDTQYF
once . TRBJ1-2 TRBV5-5 TGTGCCAGCAGCTTAGGTCGAATTCAGGATCGAACCTTC CASSLGRIQDRTF
. . TRBJ1-4 TRBV5-1 TGCGCCAGCAGCTCAGGGGATACAACTAATGAAAAACTGTTTTTT CASSSGDTTNEKLFF
. . TRBJ2-1 TRBV5-6 TGTGCCAGCAGCCGCGGACAGAACAATGAGCAGTTCTTC CASSRGQNNEQFF
. . TRBJ2-2 TRBV7-2 TGTGCCAGCAGCTTAGTGAACGGGGGCACCGGGGAGCTGTTTTTT CASSLVNGGTGELFF
. . TRBJ1-6 TRBV27 TGTGCCAGCAGTTCGAGGGAGAATAATTCACCCCTCCACTTT CASSSRENNSPLHF
once . TRBJ2-5 TRBV5-6 TGTGCCAGCAGCTTGGGACAGACCCAAGAGACCCAGTACTTC CASSLGQTQETQYF
. TRBD1 TRBJ1-6 TRBV10-3 TGTGCCATCAGTGAGCCGGACAGGGATAATTCACCCCTCCACTTT CAISEPDRDNSPLHF